A selection of T cell receptor beta chains follows, all from one sample in a study of shared clonotypes between healthy human individuals. The assay was immunoSEQ multiplex PCR, and TCRdb's table has in-frame clones only and misses some. Of 2 million to 2.5 million clones listed, around 95% are singletons. The sample was naive CD4+ T cells sorted from blood. The origin of the receptors is a man between 18 and 35 years old in good health. Both conserved end residues are trimmed from each CDR3. Fields, in order: V gene, J gene, D gene, CDR3 protein. The D gene is left open where the match is weak.

>TRBV10-3|TRBJ1-3|.
AISDLAATGNTIY
>TRBV30|TRBJ1-3|TRBD1
AWNRGDTIY
>TRBV6-5|TRBJ2-7|.
ASSHREGYEQY
>TRBV27|TRBJ2-7|TRBD1
ASSFRDRGSYEQY
>TRBV10-3|TRBJ1-5|.
ATRLVGGDNQPQH
>TRBV2|TRBJ2-1|.
ASSEQGHSYNEQF
>TRBV6-1|TRBJ1-5|.
ASSGPSTRGNQPQH
>TRBV5-4|TRBJ2-2|TRBD2
AERTSGRSGHTGELF
>TRBV2|TRBJ1-4|.
ASGDGPTNEKLF
>TRBV7-9|TRBJ2-3|.
ASSLASAPIFYTDTQY
>TRBV28|TRBJ1-6|.
ASSSLRTAPLPYNSPLH
>TRBV25-1|TRBJ2-3|.
AIQVTSTDTQY
>TRBV7-9|TRBJ2-1|TRBD2
ASSTPGLAYYEQF
>TRBV7-9|TRBJ2-5|.
ASSLGGGGSETQY
>TRBV7-2|TRBJ1-2|TRBD1
ASSERGTGGSGYT
>TRBV10-3|TRBJ2-3|.
AISESAGSTDTQY
>TRBV6-1|TRBJ1-1|.
ASSERVIANTEAF
>TRBV14|TRBJ2-7|.
ASSQDVGGRGNEQY
>TRBV30|TRBJ2-7|.
AWSVGGGGDEQY
>TRBV9|TRBJ2-5|TRBD1
ASSVETGGSETQY
>TRBV27|TRBJ1-5|TRBD1
ASSPWGQGTLSNQPQH
>TRBV6-6|TRBJ2-5|TRBD2
ASSYSGSGAQETQY
>TRBV19|TRBJ1-5|.
ASSNQAGSNQPQH
>TRBV5-1|TRBJ1-4|.
ASSLLGFEKLF
>TRBV18|TRBJ2-3|TRBD2
ASSLQTSGGATDTQY
>TRBV7-7|TRBJ2-7|TRBD1
ASSSDRGNEQY
>TRBV15|TRBJ2-7|.
ATSREETYEQY
>TRBV6-5|TRBJ1-2|TRBD1
ASSPDRGLYGYT